This is a list of T cell receptor beta chains from one sample in a study of blood T cell repertoires in COVID-19. Clones were sequenced by immunoSEQ multiplex PCR, and TCRdb holds only the in-frame ones, with some missing. This sample has 150,000 or so clones, with roughly nine tenths found just once. Source material: peripheral blood. These receptors were collected from a woman aged 40 to 49 with acute or convalescent COVID-19. Both conserved end residues are part of each CDR3. D genes are given only for firm matches. Clone size is shown for a subset of rows, as once, few, many or a class of expanded clone.

once	-	TRBJ2-1	TRBV18	14	CASSHLDRSNEQFF	TGTGCCAGCTCACACCTAGACAGAAGCAATGAGCAGTTCTTC
-	TRBD2	TRBJ2-1	TRBV27	18	CASSSTPPGLARLNEQFF	TGTGCCAGCAGTTCGACCCCTCCGGGACTAGCGAGATTAAATGAGCAGTTCTTC
-	TRBD2	TRBJ2-1	TRBV2	16	CASSSAGGPSYNEQFF	TGTGCCAGCAGCAGCGCGGGGGGGCCCTCCTACAATGAGCAGTTCTTC
-	TRBD2	TRBJ2-7	TRBV5-1	15	CASSFAGGHSYEQYF	TGCGCCAGCAGCTTTGCGGGGGGACACTCCTACGAGCAGTACTTC
-	TRBD1	TRBJ1-1	TRBV5-5	17	CASSLSGGTEVNTEAFF	TGTGCCAGCAGCTTGTCGGGAGGGACAGAAGTTAACACTGAAGCTTTCTTT
once	-	TRBJ1-6	TRBV5-1	17	CASALGAPSSYNSPLHF	TGCGCCAGCGCGCTTGGGGCCCCGAGCTCCTATAATTCACCCCTCCACTTT
-	TRBD1	TRBJ2-2	TRBV7-2	16	CASRRHWTGETGELFF	TGTGCCAGCAGGCGACACTGGACAGGGGAGACCGGGGAGCTGTTTTTT
-	-	TRBJ1-2	TRBV6-2/TRBV6-3	12	CASSLTGYGYTF	TGTGCCAGCAGCCTAACAGGGTATGGCTACACCTTC
-	-	TRBJ2-1	TRBV27	15	CASTLSGSYINEQFF	TGTGCCAGCACCCTCTCCGGGAGTTATATCAATGAGCAGTTCTTC
-	-	TRBJ2-7	TRBV11-3	18	CASSFWGLRLEGPYEQYF	TGTGCCAGCAGCTTTTGGGGCTTGCGACTAGAAGGGCCCTACGAGCAGTACTTC
-	-	TRBJ2-7	TRBV18	14	CASSQNRHPYEQYF	TGTGCCAGCTCCCAAAACAGGCATCCTTACGAGCAGTACTTC
-	TRBD1	TRBJ1-5	TRBV6-5	14	CASSPDRVSQPQHF	TGTGCCAGCAGCCCAGACAGGGTCAGTCAGCCCCAGCATTTT
-	TRBD1	TRBJ1-6	TRBV19	15	CASSITRQGNSPLHF	TGTGCCAGTAGCATCACAAGACAGGGAAATTCACCCCTCCACTTT
-	-	TRBJ2-7	TRBV11-2	14	CASSLVRRTYEQYF	TGTGCCAGCAGCTTAGTGCGAAGAACCTACGAGCAGTACTTC
-	TRBD2	TRBJ2-2	TRBV5-6	15	CASGGLAGVTGELFF	TGTGCCAGCGGGGGACTAGCGGGAGTGACCGGGGAGCTGTTTTTT
-	-	TRBJ2-3	TRBV4-2	15	CASSQVTGITDTQYF	TGTGCCAGCAGCCAAGTTACGGGGATAACAGATACGCAGTATTTT
-	TRBD1	TRBJ1-2	TRBV9	15	CASSVLPGQGDGYTF	TGTGCCAGCAGCGTGCTACCGGGACAGGGGGATGGCTACACCTTC
once	TRBD2	TRBJ2-5	TRBV2	13	CASSPSGRKTQYF	TGTGCCAGCAGTCCTAGCGGGAGGAAGACCCAGTACTTC
-	-	TRBJ2-3	TRBV29-1	14	CSVDRGLGTDTQYF	TGCAGCGTTGACCGGGGTTTAGGTACAGATACGCAGTATTTT
-	-	TRBJ1-2	TRBV3-1/TRBV3-2	15	CASSQDHSASYGYTF	TGTGCCAGCAGCCAAGATCATTCCGCGTCGTATGGCTACACCTTC
-	-	TRBJ1-2	TRBV12-5	15	CASVPGGRNTRGYTF	TGTGCTAGTGTCCCGGGGGGCCGCAACACGCGGGGCTACACCTTC
few	-	TRBJ2-7	TRBV9	14	CASSQEAGGGEQYF	TGTGCCAGCAGCCAGGAGGCGGGCGGAGGGGAGCAGTACTTC
-	-	TRBJ1-1	TRBV12-3/TRBV12-4	13	CASSLKQGTEAFF	TGTGCCAGCAGTTTAAAACAGGGCACTGAAGCTTTCTTT
-	-	TRBJ2-1	TRBV6-5	13	CASKRTSLEGQFF	TGTGCCAGCAAAAGAACCTCACTTGAGGGGCAGTTCTTC
-	TRBD1	TRBJ1-3	TRBV4-2	19	CASSQATWGQGTSGNTIYF	TGTGCCAGCAGCCAAGCCACCTGGGGACAGGGGACCTCTGGAAACACCATATATTTT
-	-	TRBJ2-7	TRBV25-1	13	CASTDPAGFEQYF	TGTGCCAGCACTGACCCGGCGGGCTTCGAGCAGTACTTC
few	TRBD1	TRBJ1-6	TRBV28	15	CASSLGGQIDSPLHF	TGTGCCAGCAGTTTGGGGGGACAGATTGATTCACCCCTCCACTTT
-	TRBD1	TRBJ1-6	TRBV11-2	17	CASSRRTGGLSNSPLHF	TGTGCCAGCAGCCGTAGGACAGGGGGCTTGAGTAATTCACCCCTCCACTTT
-	-	TRBJ2-1	TRBV30	11	CAWGDSREQFF	TGTGCCTGGGGCGACTCTCGGGAGCAGTTCTTC
-	TRBD2	TRBJ2-1	TRBV5-6	14	CASSSGTSGNEQFF	TGTGCCAGCAGCTCGGGGACTAGCGGGAATGAGCAGTTCTTC
-	TRBD1	TRBJ1-4	TRBV6-1	13	CASSDRGPEKLFF	TGTGCCAGCAGTGACAGGGGGCCTGAAAAACTGTTTTTT
-	-	TRBJ1-5	TRBV18	13	CASSSTKAGPQHF	TGTGCCAGCTCCTCAACCAAGGCGGGACCCCAGCATTTT
-	TRBD2	TRBJ2-1	TRBV25-1	16	CASSGQTSGAYNEQFF	TGTGCCAGCAGTGGACAGACTAGCGGGGCCTACAATGAGCAGTTCTTC
-	-	TRBJ1-6	TRBV27	13	CASSLGGNSPLHF	TGTGCCAGCAGTTTAGGCGGTAATTCACCCCTCCACTTT
-	TRBD2	TRBJ2-1	TRBV27	15	CASSFGSSGNNEQFF	TGTGCCAGCAGTTTCGGTTCTAGCGGGAACAATGAGCAGTTCTTC
-	-	TRBJ2-2	TRBV7-9	15	CASSETTSSTGELFF	TGTGCCAGCAGCGAAACGACTTCATCCACCGGGGAGCTGTTTTTT
-	TRBD1	TRBJ1-4	TRBV3-1/TRBV3-2	15	CASSQGDRGWEKLFF	TGTGCCAGCAGCCAAGGAGACAGGGGTTGGGAAAAACTGTTTTTT
-	-	TRBJ2-1	TRBV27	12	CASSLSSHEQFF	TGTGCCAGCAGTTTGTCGAGTCATGAGCAGTTCTTC
-	-	TRBJ2-7	TRBV6-1	17	CASSEFFKSKRGIEQYF	TGTGCCAGCAGTGAATTTTTTAAAAGTAAAAGGGGTATTGAGCAGTACTTC
-	-	TRBJ2-2	TRBV3-1/TRBV3-2	13	CASSLSSTGELFF	TGTGCCAGCAGCCTTTCGAGCACCGGGGAGCTGTTTTTT
-	-	TRBJ1-5	TRBV5-8	15	CASSLGQTSNQPQHF	TGTGCCAGCAGCTTGGGACAGACGTCCAATCAGCCCCAGCATTTT
-	TRBD1	TRBJ1-2	TRBV7-9	15	CASSQQTGGNYGYTF	TGTGCCAGCAGCCAGCAAACAGGGGGGAACTATGGCTACACCTTC
-	TRBD2	TRBJ2-1	TRBV2	12	CARGLAGNEQFF	TGTGCCAGGGGACTAGCAGGTAATGAGCAGTTCTTC
-	TRBD1	TRBJ1-3	TRBV2	16	CASSRDRGLSGNTIYF	TGTGCCAGCAGCCGGGACAGGGGGCTTTCTGGAAACACCATATATTTT
-	-	TRBJ1-1	TRBV28	15	CASSLPGGRGTEAFF	TGTGCCAGCAGTTTACCCGGTGGCAGGGGAACTGAAGCTTTCTTT
-	TRBD2	TRBJ2-2	TRBV4-2	16	CASKKEGGPDGGELFF	TGTGCCAGCAAGAAGGAGGGAGGGCCCGACGGCGGGGAGCTGTTTTTT
-	-	TRBJ1-3	TRBV6-5	15	CASRLGGNSGNTIYF	TGTGCCAGCAGGCTTGGGGGCAACTCTGGAAACACCATATATTTT
few	-	TRBJ2-1	TRBV11-2	12	CASYWGVGEQFF	TGTGCCAGCTATTGGGGGGTCGGCGAGCAGTTCTTC
-	-	TRBJ1-1	TRBV12-3/TRBV12-4	13	CASRPRTVTEAFF	TGTGCCAGCAGACCTAGGACAGTCACTGAAGCTTTCTTT
-	TRBD2	TRBJ2-3	TRBV7-2	15	CASSLASGGLDTQYF	TGTGCCAGCAGCTTAGCTAGCGGGGGTTTAGATACGCAGTATTTT
-	TRBD2	TRBJ2-3	TRBV11-2	15	CASSFYGRATDTQYF	TGTGCCAGCAGCTTCTACGGGAGGGCCACAGATACGCAGTATTTT
few	-	TRBJ2-2	TRBV7-9	15	CASSFFRSNTGELFF	TGTGCCAGCAGCTTCTTCAGGTCGAACACCGGGGAGCTGTTTTTT
-	TRBD1	TRBJ2-7	TRBV13	14	CASSGGDRGYEQYF	TGTGCCAGCAGCGGAGGGGACAGGGGCTACGAGCAGTACTTC
-	TRBD2	TRBJ2-3	TRBV3-1/TRBV3-2	15	CASSPGLAGTDTQYF	TGTGCCAGCAGCCCTGGACTAGCGGGCACAGATACGCAGTATTTT